The sequence of this T cell receptor (beta chain) was determined in a study of blood T cell repertoires in COVID-19. CDR1 and CDR2 (germline): MGHRA, YSYEKL. The CDR3 totals 16 residues. Trimming removed 0 bases from V and 7 bases from J; junction bases left unmatched: 8. TCRdb's table, derived via immunoSEQ multiplex PCR, lists solely in-frame clones and lacks some. The top ten clones hold 2.5% to 3% of a sample with around 140,000 clones, around 79% of them seen once. This TCR came from a woman between 50 and 59 years old who had recovered from COVID-19. Sequenced sample: PBMCs or T cells enriched from blood (not recorded which). The V gene is TRBV4-1, the J gene TRBJ2-1, with 8 bases identical to TRBD2. The CDR3 is CASSQELGGRLNEQFF. In DNA, the CDR3 is TGCGCCAGCAGCCAAGAATTGGGCGGGAGGTTGAATGAGCAGTTCTTC.